One sample yielded the 30 T cell receptor beta chains listed below, sequenced in a study of blood T cell repertoires in COVID-19. TCRdb's table, derived via immunoSEQ multiplex PCR, lists solely in-frame clones and lacks some. Altogether more than 130,000 clones are present, 84% being singletons, with the ten largest covering approximately 6.6%. The sequenced sample consisted of peripheral blood. These receptor sequences come from a human donor in a cohort sampled during active COVID-19.

This chain connects TRBV27 to TRBJ2-7; 8 nucleotides align to TRBD2. Germline lookup yields CDR1 MNHEY and CDR2 SMNVEV (reference sequence). This CDR3 region has 13 residues. V shed 5 bases and J 9 bases; nucleotides not matched to a gene: 9. The CDR3 protein is CASSTREGLRQYF. CDR3 DNA: TGTGCCAGCAGTACCCGGGAGGGGCTTAGGCAGTACTTC.

The sample holds a few counts of this clone. This sequence joins TRBV5-4 and TRBJ2-1; 10 nucleotides align to TRBD2. The V segment lost 1 base and the J segment 6 bases; nucleotides outside the gene matches: 4. The CDR3 sequence is 15 residues long. Germline V gives CDR1 SGHNT, CDR2 YYREEE (reference sequence). The CDR3 region has the DNA TGTGCCAGCAGCTTGTCGGCTAGCGGGGGCAATGAGCAGTTCTTC. This gives the protein CASSLSASGGNEQFF.

The genes are TRBV4-3 and TRBJ2-5; 9 nucleotides align to TRBD1. The CDR3 spans 15 residues. From germline, CDR1 is LGHNA and CDR2 YSLEER. Germline trimming cut 2 bases from V and 5 bases from J; bases unmatched to any gene: 6. The CDR3 DNA reads TGCGCCAGCAGCCAAAGGACAGGGGCGGGGGAGACCCAGTACTTC. Translated, it gives CASSQRTGAGETQYF.

In its sample, this clone was seen once. The chain couples TRBV29-1 to TRBJ2-5; 12 bases map to TRBD2. The length of the CDR3 is 15 residues. The trim removed 7 bases at V and 2 bases at J, leaving 8 bases unmatched. The germline V gene encodes CDR1 SQVTM and CDR2 ANQGSEA. The CDR3 reads CSAMLAGGNQETQYF. For the CDR3, the DNA is TGCAGCGCAATGCTAGCGGGGGGGAATCAAGAGACCCAGTACTTC.

Details on this clone: An end of the junction differs from the germline gene, which may be a read error. The chain's CDR3 is CASSLGRGAAGELFF. CDR3 DNA: TGTGCTAGCAGCTTAGGGCGGGGGGCCGCCGGGGAGCTGTTTTTT. V gene TRBV7-7 combines with J gene TRBJ2-2; TRBD2 matches 8 bases. Germline V lookup: CDR1 SSHAT, CDR2 FNYEAQ (reference sequence). This CDR3 has 15 amino acids.

This chain links TRBV29-1 with TRBJ2-5; a weak D match, TRBD2 (6 bases). Looked up from germline, CDR1 is SQVTM and CDR2 is ANQGSEA. V dropped 4 bases and J dropped 5 bases, with 20 bases sitting between them. The CDR3 sequence is 15 residues long. The CDR3 region is CSVGRGGGDRETQYF. The CDR3 coding sequence is TGCAGCGTTGGACGGGGAGGAGGGGATCGGGAGACCCAGTACTTC.

This chain connects TRBV5-5 to TRBJ1-1, with D possibly TRBD1 on 6 matching bases. V dropped 4 bases and J dropped 0 bases, with 13 bases sitting between them. Germline V gene sequence: CDR1 SGHKS, CDR2 YYEKEE (reference sequence). The CDR3 runs 15 residues. As DNA, the CDR3 is TGTGCCAGCAGCCCAAACAGGGCAATGAACACTGAAGCTTTCTTT. Protein: CASSPNRAMNTEAFF.

J is TRBJ1-2 and V is TRBV30, with TRBD1 matching 8 bases. Germline-derived CDR1 and CDR2 are GTSNPN and SVGIG (reference sequence). The CDR3 totals 13 residues. Unmatched junction bases numbered 10, after V lost 5 bases and J lost 8 bases. The CDR3 spells CAWDRGPHGGYTF. In nucleotides, the CDR3 is TGTGCCTGGGACAGGGGACCTCATGGAGGCTACACCTTC.

The chain has TRBV24-1 and TRBJ2-5; 9 bases align to TRBD2. The CDR3 totals 15 residues. Germline V gives CDR1 KGHDR, CDR2 SFDVKD. The J segment lost 5 bases and the V segment lost 4 bases, leaving 7 bases of the junction unmatched. The chain's CDR3 is CATSDGSGGPETQYF. The CDR3 coding sequence is TGTGCCACCAGTGACGGAAGCGGGGGGCCGGAGACCCAGTACTTC.

This chain uses TRBV2 with TRBJ2-5; 7 positions match TRBD2. From germline, CDR1 is SNHLY and CDR2 FYNNEI. The CDR3 is 14 residues long. Trimming cost V 4 bases and J 5 bases; bases outside gene matches: 7. For the CDR3, the DNA is TGTGCCAGCAGTGTAGCTAGCGGCCGGGAGACCCAGTACTTC. Its protein is CASSVASGRETQYF. Together with reference TRBV2 and TRBJ2-5, the CDR3 gives the full variable domain: EPEVTQTPSHQVTQMGQEVILRCVPISNHLYFYWYRQILGQKVEFLVSFYNNEISEKSEIFDDQFSVERPDGSNFTLKIRSTKLEDSAMYFCASSVASGRETQYFGPGTRLLVL.

The chain has TRBV5-1 and TRBJ2-1; 8 positions agree with TRBD2. CDR3 length equals 15 residues. The germline V gene has CDR1 SGHRS and CDR2 YFSETQ. J gave up 4 bases and V 0 bases, and 3 bases lay outside the gene matches. The CDR3 DNA reads TGCGCCAGCAGCTTGGACCCGGGGGGGTACAATGAGCAGTTCTTC. Its translation is CASSLDPGGYNEQFF.

This clone was found many times. The rearrangement links TRBV4-3 to TRBJ1-3; 9 bases align to TRBD1. This CDR3 has 17 residues. J gave up 2 bases and V 0 bases, and 5 bases lay outside the gene matches. CDR1 and CDR2 from the germline V gene are LGHNA and YSLEER. The CDR3 reads CASSQEWTGEAGNTIYF. In nucleotides, the CDR3 is TGCGCCAGCAGCCAAGAATGGACAGGGGAGGCTGGAAACACCATATATTTT.

CDR3 loop: CASSHRDSYGYTF. CDR3 coding DNA: TGTGCCAGCAGCCACAGGGACAGCTATGGCTACACCTTC. The chain has TRBV7-9 and TRBJ1-2, with 7 bases matching TRBD1. Looked up from germline, CDR1 is SEHNR and CDR2 is FQNEAQ (reference sequence). V lost 5 bases, J lost 4 bases, and 4 bases stayed unmatched. The CDR3 totals 13 residues.

The CDR3 region is CASSFQINYGYTF. CDR3 coding DNA: TGTGCCAGCAGTTTCCAGATCAACTATGGCTACACCTTC. J is TRBJ1-2 and V is TRBV12-3 or TRBV12-4, with D hard to call. V gave up 3 bases and J gave up 2 bases, with 7 bases separating them. This CDR3 spans 13 amino acids.

V gene TRBV6-5 combines with J gene TRBJ2-4; 14 positions agree with TRBD2. Trimming at V came to 6 bases and at J to 8 bases, leaving 6 bases not matched to a gene. Germline V CDR1 and CDR2: MNHEY, SVGAGI. The CDR3 loop spans 15 amino acids. The CDR3 is CASRDGTSGGHIQYF. The CDR3 nucleotides are TGTGCCAGCAGGGACGGGACTAGCGGGGGTCACATTCAGTACTTC.

The J gene is TRBJ1-6, the V gene TRBV7-6; D uncertain. Looked up from germline, CDR1 is SGHVS and CDR2 is FNYEAQ. Trimming removed 1 base at V and 6 bases at J, with 16 bases between. The CDR3 has 17 residues. Here the CDR3 DNA reads TGTGCCAGCAGCTTAGAAGGGTCCGTACGGGGTAATTCACCCCTCCACTTT. Translated, it gives CASSLEGSVRGNSPLHF.

The chain joins TRBV5-1 to TRBJ1-1, with D maybe TRBD1 (6 bases). Between the trimmed V and J ends, which lost 4 bases and 2 bases, there was a span of 12 bases. This CDR3 has 14 residues. CDR1 and CDR2 (germline): SGHRS, YFSETQ. DNA of the CDR3: TGCGCCAGCAGCCAACCAGGGGTAAACACTGAAGCTTTCTTT. Translating it yields CASSQPGVNTEAFF.

The chain uses TRBV25-1 and TRBJ1-2; maybe TRBD1 (6 bases). The CDR3 is 15 residues long. The germline CDR1 and CDR2 sequences are MGHDK and SYGVNS. The V end lost 6 bases, the J end lost 7 bases, and 21 bases lay between the germline ends. In DNA form, the CDR3 reads TGTGCCAGCAGCGACACAACCACAGGGTGGGGTGGCTACACCTTC. Protein sequence: CASSDTTTGWGGYTF.

V usage is TRBV28 and J usage is TRBJ2-5; TRBD2 agrees at 10 bases. The CDR3 sequence is 14 residues long. Germline V gene lookup returns CDR1 MDHEN and CDR2 SYDVKM. Unmatched junction bases numbered 6, after V lost 6 bases and J lost 5 bases. The CDR3 is CASRSGGAGETQYF. In DNA form, the CDR3 reads TGTGCCAGCAGGAGCGGGGGGGCGGGTGAGACCCAGTACTTC.

The chain is built from TRBV6-1 and TRBJ1-4; D is perhaps TRBD1 (5 bases). There are 17 residues in the CDR3. The V and J ends lost 4 bases and 1 base respectively, with 16 bases between them. The germline V gene encodes CDR1 MNHNS and CDR2 SASEGT. CDR3 DNA sequence: TGTGCCAGCAGTGTGTGGGGGGATTTTGTAACTAATGAAAAACTGTTTTTT. Translation gives CASSVWGDFVTNEKLFF.

J is TRBJ2-7 and V is TRBV12-3 or TRBV12-4, with 10 bases identical to TRBD2. This CDR3 has 13 residues. J was trimmed by 6 bases and V by 7 bases; bases with no gene match: 6. The CDR3 here is CASKAGGQSEQYF. The CDR3 DNA is TGTGCCAGCAAAGCGGGGGGGCAGTCCGAGCAGTACTTC.

This chain links TRBV7-9 with TRBJ1-4; the match to TRBD1 covers 8 bases. This CDR3 has 15 residues. Per germline, CDR1 SEHNR and CDR2 FQNEAQ (reference sequence). V shed 5 bases, J shed 5 bases, and the junction held 7 bases outside the gene matches. CDR3 protein: CASSPWTGLNEKLFF. The CDR3 nucleotides are TGTGCCAGCAGCCCGTGGACAGGGCTGAATGAAAAACTGTTTTTT.

This clone was counted once. This rearrangement joins TRBV5-8 to TRBJ1-2; D may be TRBD1 (5 bases). V shed 2 bases and J shed 0 bases, with 8 bases lying between them. This CDR3 has 14 residues. Germline values: CDR1 SGHTS, CDR2 YDEGEE. CDR3 protein: CASSFVGANYGYTF. The CDR3 DNA reads TGTGCCAGCAGCTTTGTAGGGGCTAACTATGGCTACACCTTC.

In DNA form, the CDR3 reads TGTGCCAGCAGCCGACCGCATCGTTTGGGGAGCGAGCAGTACTTC. Protein product: CASSRPHRLGSEQYF. This chain connects TRBV6-5 to TRBJ2-7; D possibly corresponds to TRBD2 (5 bases). The V end was cut by 6 bases, the J end by 6 bases, with 21 bases between. The length of the CDR3 is 15 residues. Germline CDR1 and CDR2: MNHEY and SVGAGI.

V and J are TRBV4-2 and TRBJ1-6; a possible D gene is TRBD1 (6 bases). Trimming removed 0 bases from V and 4 bases from J, with 7 bases in between. The CDR3 is 15 amino acids. Germline lookup yields CDR1 LGHNA and CDR2 YNFKEQ. In DNA, the CDR3 is TGTGCCAGCAGCCAAGACGGACAGTATAATTCACCCCTCCACTTT. It encodes CASSQDGQYNSPLHF.

The J gene is TRBJ1-3, the V gene TRBV6-5; no clear D. The CDR3 contains 16 residues. CDR1 is MNHEY, CDR2 SVGAGI, per germline. The V gene lost 0 bases and the J gene lost 2 bases, with 11 bases spanning the gap. DNA of the CDR3: TGTGCCAGCAGTTACTCGAGAAAGATGCCTGGAAACACCATATATTTT. Translated: CASSYSRKMPGNTIYF.

This clone was found a few times. This chain joins TRBV2 and TRBJ2-1; the D gene is possibly TRBD1 (5 bases). CDR3 size: 13 residues. Germline V gene data show CDR1 as SNHLY and CDR2 as FYNNEI. V dropped 8 bases and J dropped 7 bases, with 15 bases sitting between them. The CDR3 DNA reads TGTGCCAGCCTCAGGGTCGGTAAAAATGAGCAGTTCTTC. Translation gives CASLRVGKNEQFF.

V and J are TRBV27 and TRBJ2-3; TRBD1 might be the D (7 bases). CDR3 length: 15 amino acids. Germline loops: CDR1 MNHEY, CDR2 SMNVEV (reference sequence). Trimming pared 8 bases from V and 8 bases from J, leaving 23 bases between. The CDR3: CASYHTKRGRGTQYF. In DNA form, the CDR3 reads TGTGCCAGCTATCACACTAAGAGGGGGCGGGGTACGCAGTATTTT.

The chain links TRBV7-9 to TRBJ1-1, with unresolved D. Germline loops: CDR1 SEHNR, CDR2 FQNEAQ (reference sequence). The V and J ends lost 3 bases and 6 bases respectively, with 14 bases between them. The CDR3 has 14 residues. In DNA, the CDR3 is TGTGCCAGCAGCTTCACCCGGGGTTACGCTGAAGCTTTCTTT. Translated: CASSFTRGYAEAFF. Full variable domain (rest looked up from reference TRBV7-9 and TRBJ1-1): DTGVSQNPRHKITKRGQNVTFRCDPISEHNRLYWYRQTLGQGPEFLTYFQNEAQLEKSRLLSDRFSAERPKGSFSTLEIQRTEQGDSAMYLCASSFTRGYAEAFFGQGTRLTVV.

V and J are TRBV7-2 and TRBJ1-6; D is perhaps TRBD1 (6 bases). Germline V gene data show CDR1 as SGHTA and CDR2 as FQGNSA. Deletions cut 4 bases from V and 16 bases from J, with 14 bases between. The CDR3 has 12 amino acids. This chain's CDR3 is CASSSLRGGLHF. In DNA form, the CDR3 reads TGTGCCAGCAGCTCACTCAGGGGCGGGCTCCACTTT.